The source of this T cell receptor beta chain is a study of blood T cell repertoires in COVID-19. As for the study in general: The United States, Italy and Spain were the sources of the acute and convalescent COVID-19 samples. PBMCs, B-cell-depleted T cells, or T cells provided the cDNA or gDNA that made up the material.

Trimming cost V 5 bases and J 4 bases; bases outside gene matches: 3. The CDR3 length is 13 residues. Germline CDR1 reads SGHRS; CDR2 reads YFSETQ. This clone was seen just once. The sample carries other DNA sequences with the same CDR3. In the authors' workflow: Amplification of reference gene primers provided the estimated nucleated cell counts. This table comes from immunoSEQ multiplex PCR, and its TCRdb copy is limited to in-frame clones, with some not included. V and J calls plus clone size are reproduced from that table; the DNA served to infer D and trimming. This table holds 350,000 to 450,000 clones, 70% to 90% found once.

The sequence derives from a man aged 35 to 55 in a cohort exposed to, infected with or recovered from COVID-19 (not recorded which). Sequencing was done on a sample of PBMCs or T cells enriched from blood (not recorded which). The rearrangement links TRBV5-1 to TRBJ1-2, with 9 bases aligning to TRBD1. CDR3 in amino acids: CASSGTGSYGYTF. The CDR3 nucleotides are TGCGCCAGCAGTGGGACAGGGAGCTATGGCTACACCTTC.